Here is one T cell receptor beta chain with its context. As yet, its antigen is unknown. The PCR used 60 Vbeta and 13 Jbeta primers. TCRdb's copy holds only in-frame clones and misses some; the assay was immunoSEQ multiplex PCR. The sample has some 70,000 clones. CDR1 is SGHTA and CDR2 is FQGNSA in the germline V gene. V lost 3 bases, J lost 7 bases, and 16 bases lay in between. The CDR3 is 15 amino acids. The sample originates from a study of cytomegalovirus exposure and HLA in healthy donors. Broader study findings: CMV antigen specificity was confirmed in vitro for a few CMV-associated chains. A link between a missense DCLRE1C variant and TCR beta V- and J-gene trimming emerged from a later analysis. Most CMV-associated TCR beta chains appeared HLA-restricted in a later analysis. Researchers reportedly found TCR beta sequences accurately predicted most subjects' HLA-A and HLA-B alleles.

The sample comprised PBMCs. The rearrangement links TRBV7-2 to TRBJ2-1; D possibly corresponds to TRBD1 (5 bases). The origin of this receptor is a man aged 35-49 years in good health and CMV-seronegative. This chain's CDR3 is CASSFLGKAGNEQFF. The CDR3 region has the DNA TGTGCCAGCAGCTTCCTGGGCAAAGCAGGGAATGAGCAGTTCTTC.